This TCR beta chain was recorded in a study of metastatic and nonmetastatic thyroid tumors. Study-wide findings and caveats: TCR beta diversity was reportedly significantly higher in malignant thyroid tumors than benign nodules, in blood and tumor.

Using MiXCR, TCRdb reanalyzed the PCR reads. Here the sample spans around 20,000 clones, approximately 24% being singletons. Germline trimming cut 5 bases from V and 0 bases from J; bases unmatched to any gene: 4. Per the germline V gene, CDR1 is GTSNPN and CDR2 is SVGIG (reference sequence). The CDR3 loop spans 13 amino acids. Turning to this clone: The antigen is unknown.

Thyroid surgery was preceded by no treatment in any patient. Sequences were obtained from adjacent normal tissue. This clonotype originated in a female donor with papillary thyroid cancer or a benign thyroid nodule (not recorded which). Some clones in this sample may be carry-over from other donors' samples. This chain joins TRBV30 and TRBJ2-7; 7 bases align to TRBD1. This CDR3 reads CAWATGTSYEQYF. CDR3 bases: TGTGCCTGGGCGACAGGGACCTCCTACGAGCAGTACTTC. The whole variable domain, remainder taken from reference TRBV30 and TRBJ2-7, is SQTIHQWPATLVQPVGSPLSLECTVEGTSNPNLYWYRQAAGRGLQLLFYSVGIGQISSEVPQNLSASRPQDRQFILSSKKLLLSDSGFYLCAWATGTSYEQYFGPGTRLTVT.